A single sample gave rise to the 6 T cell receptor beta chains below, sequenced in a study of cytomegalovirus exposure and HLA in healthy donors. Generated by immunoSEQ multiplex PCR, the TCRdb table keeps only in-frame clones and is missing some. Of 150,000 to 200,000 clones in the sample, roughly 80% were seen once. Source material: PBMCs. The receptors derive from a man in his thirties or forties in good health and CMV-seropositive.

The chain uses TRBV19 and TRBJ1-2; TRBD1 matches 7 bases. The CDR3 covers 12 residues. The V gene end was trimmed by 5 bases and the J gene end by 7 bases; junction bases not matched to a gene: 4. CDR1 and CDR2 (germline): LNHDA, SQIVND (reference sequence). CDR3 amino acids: CASSVRQGGYTF. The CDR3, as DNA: TGTGCCAGTAGTGTACGACAGGGTGGCTACACCTTC.

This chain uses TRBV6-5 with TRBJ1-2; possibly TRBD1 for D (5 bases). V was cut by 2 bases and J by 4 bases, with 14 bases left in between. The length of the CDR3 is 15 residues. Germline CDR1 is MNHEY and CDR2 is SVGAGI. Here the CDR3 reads CASSYQNAGVYGYTF. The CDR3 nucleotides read TGTGCCAGCAGTTACCAGAACGCGGGGGTCTATGGCTACACCTTC.

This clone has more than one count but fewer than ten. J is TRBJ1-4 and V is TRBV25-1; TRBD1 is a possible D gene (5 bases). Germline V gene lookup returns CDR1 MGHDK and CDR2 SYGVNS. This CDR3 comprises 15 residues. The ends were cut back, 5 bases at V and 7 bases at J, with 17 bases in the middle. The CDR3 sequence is CASSRRGGFGEKLFF. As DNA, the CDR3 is TGTGCCAGCAGTAGGCGCGGGGGTTTCGGTGAAAAACTGTTTTTT.

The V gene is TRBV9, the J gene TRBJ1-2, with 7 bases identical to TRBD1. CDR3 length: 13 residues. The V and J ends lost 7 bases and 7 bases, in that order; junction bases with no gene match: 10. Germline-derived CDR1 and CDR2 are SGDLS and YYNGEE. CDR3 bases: TGTGCCAGCGACGAGACAGGGTCCGGTGGCTACACCTTC. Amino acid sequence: CASDETGSGGYTF. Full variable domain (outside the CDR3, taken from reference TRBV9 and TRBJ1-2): DSGVTQTPKHLITATGQRVTLRCSPRSGDLSVYWYQQSLDQGLQFLIQYYNGEERAKGNILERFSAQQFPDLHSELNLSSLELGDSALYFCASDETGSGGYTFGSGTRLTVV.

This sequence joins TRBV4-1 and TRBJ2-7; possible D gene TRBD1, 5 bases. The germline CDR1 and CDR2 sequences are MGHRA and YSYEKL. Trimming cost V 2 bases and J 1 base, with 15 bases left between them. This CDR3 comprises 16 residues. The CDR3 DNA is TGCGCCAGCAGCCAAACAGCTGCAAGGGGATCCTACGAGCAGTACTTC. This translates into CASSQTAARGSYEQYF.

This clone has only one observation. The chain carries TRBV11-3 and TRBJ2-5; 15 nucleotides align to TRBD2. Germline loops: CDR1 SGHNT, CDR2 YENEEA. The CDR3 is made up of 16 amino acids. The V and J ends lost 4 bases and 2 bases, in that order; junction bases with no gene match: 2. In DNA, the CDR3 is TGTGCCAGCAGCTCCGGGACTAGCGGGGGGCAAGAGACCCAGTACTTC. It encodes CASSSGTSGGQETQYF.